This T cell receptor (beta chain) derives from a study of cytomegalovirus exposure and HLA in healthy donors. About this clone itself: The antigen remains undetermined.

CDR3 size: 14 residues. The germline V gene encodes CDR1 MGHRA and CDR2 YSYEKL. J lost 7 bases, V lost 1 base, and 6 bases had no gene match. Broader study findings: In an earlier analysis, in some 600 donors, most V segments appeared productive either ~87% or ~30% of the time.

Both 60 Vbeta primers and 13 Jbeta primers went into the PCR. Profiled with immunoSEQ multiplex PCR; TCRdb holds only in-frame clones, not every one. The sample carries over 100,000 clones, roughly two thirds recorded once. Sequenced material: PBMCs. This receptor was obtained from a man aged 35 to 55 in good health and CMV-seronegative. The genes are TRBV4-1 and TRBJ1-2, with 7 bases fitting TRBD1. CDR3 amino acids: CASSQGQGRAGYTF. The CDR3, as DNA: TGCGCCAGCAGCCAAGGACAGGGACGCGCTGGCTACACCTTC.